This T cell receptor beta chain emerged from a study of post-analysis software for immune sequencing data (dated by TCRdb to between 2014 and 2016). Some background on the complete study: Recorded disease courses included relapsing-remitting, secondary progressive and progressive-relapsing multiple sclerosis, with some patients lacking subtype annotation. The multiple sclerosis patient repertoires were compared with some twelve previously published healthy control repertoires from donors aged roughly 6 to 27 years. A subset of samples was prepared in parallel using single-end sample barcoding, then pooled and co-amplified after Illumina adapter ligation.

TCR beta repertoires were profiled from peripheral blood of 13 young patients with multiple sclerosis to demonstrate the VDJtools post-analysis software. The patients with multiple sclerosis were children and adolescents between about 6 and 17 years of age. The paper's findings and limits, for the study overall: Multiple sclerosis patients had significantly lower normalized Chao1 diversity than controls, a result that suggests substantial peripheral T-cell clonal expansion. Direct clustering with F measure showed strong co-clustering of samples prepared in the same batch, prompting a batch-effect correction. The multiple sclerosis patient group was slightly younger than the control group.

Remarks on this clonotype: It has no known antigen specificity. One end of the junction does not line up with germline, which may come from a read error.

Receptor amplification or capture employed PCR. The data were produced on an Illumina HiSeq 2500. To reduce PCR and sequencing biases, unique molecular identifiers were built into the TCR beta cDNA libraries. Roughly 500,000 cDNA molecules were obtained per 1 to 10 million input T cells, so each molecule approximated one T cell. The patient libraries were prepared and sequenced using the same protocol as the earlier healthy control dataset. Samples belonging to the same batch were prepared together, multiplexed and sequenced on a shared HiSeq lane. Per the source publication's procedure: MIGEC was used to process the raw barcoded reads, and molecular identifier groups with only a single read were discarded before consensus assembly and CDR3 extraction. VDJtools was used for post-analysis of the clonotype tables, and diversity was normalized by down-sampling every dataset to the size of the smallest sample. In repertoire overlap clustering, CDR3 amino acid sequences, but not nucleotide sequences, were matched to correct batch-related cross-sample contamination. TCRdb reworked the public reads: Q25 trimming with fastp, MiXCR clone assembly, productive beta chains retained. CDR3 protein duplicates are merged, each entry listing the most common genes and DNA. The V and J calls were determined by TCRdb, not by the authors. For this sample there are approximately 690,000 distinct CDR3 sequences; roughly three fifths appear just once. The ten largest clones add up to around 10% of the sample.

Sequencing was done on a sample of blood. The sequence came from a girl aged 2 to 9 with multiple sclerosis.

The CDR3 protein is CASSLVAGQEAQYF. The DNA sequence reads TGCGCCAGCAGCTTGGTAGCGGGACAAGAGGCCCAGTACTTC. The V gene is TRBV5-1 and the J gene is TRBJ2-5; a stretch of 8 junction bases matches TRBD2. Measured from the cysteine to the phenylalanine, the CDR3 is 14 residues long. Only CDR3 DNA remains: 42 bases, in frame from the first base. CDR1 and CDR2 were assigned from the germline V gene as SGHRS and YFSETQ.